This T cell receptor beta chain is from a study of blood T cell repertoires in COVID-19. Profiling relied on immunoSEQ multiplex PCR, and the TCRdb table lists in-frame clones only, not all of them. This table holds fewer than 300,000 clones, over 75% found once. The origin of this receptor is a man aged 50-59 years with active or convalescent COVID-19. Material: peripheral blood.

The CDR3, as DNA: TGTGCCAGCAGCTCATCTCAGGGGGCGAATGGCTACACCTTC. The encoded protein is CASSSSQGANGYTF. The V gene is TRBV7-9, the J gene TRBJ1-2; the match to TRBD1 covers 8 bases. The CDR3 covers 14 residues. Losses at the gene ends were 4 bases for V and 6 bases for J; bases not matched to a gene: 7. The germline V gene encodes CDR1 SEHNR and CDR2 FQNEAQ (reference sequence).